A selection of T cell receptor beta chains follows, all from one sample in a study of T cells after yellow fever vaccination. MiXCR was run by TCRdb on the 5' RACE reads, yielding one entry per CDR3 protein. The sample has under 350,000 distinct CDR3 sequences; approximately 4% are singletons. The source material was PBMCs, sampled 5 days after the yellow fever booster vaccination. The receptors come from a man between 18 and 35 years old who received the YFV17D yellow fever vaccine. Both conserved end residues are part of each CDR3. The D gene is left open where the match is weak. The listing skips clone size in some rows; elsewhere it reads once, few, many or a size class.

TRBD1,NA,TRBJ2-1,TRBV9,CASSVLGGRYNEQFF,TGTGCCAGCAGCGTACTAGGGGGCCGCTACAATGAGCAGTTCTTC
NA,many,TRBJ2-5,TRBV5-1,CASSGRWGETQYF,TGCGCCAGCAGCGGCAGATGGGGCGAGACCCAGTACTTC
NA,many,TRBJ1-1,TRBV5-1,CASSLAGGEAFF,TGCGCCAGCAGCTTGGCCGGCGGTGAAGCTTTCTTT
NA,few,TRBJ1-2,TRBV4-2,CASSQDPRVGGYGYTF,TGTGCCAGCAGCCAAGATCCCAGGGTTGGGGGCTATGGCTACACCTTC
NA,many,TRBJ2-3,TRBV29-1,CSVETSHGDTQYF,TGCAGCGTTGAAACTTCCCACGGGGATACGCAGTATTTT
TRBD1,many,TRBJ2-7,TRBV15,CATSRGQGRTYEQYF,TGTGCCACCAGCAGAGGACAGGGGCGGACCTACGAGCAGTACTTC
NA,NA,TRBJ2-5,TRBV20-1,CSAIIFRTPHLETQYF,TGCAGTGCTATAATCTTCCGGACCCCCCATCTGGAGACCCAGTACTTC
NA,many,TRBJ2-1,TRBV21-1,CASSKEGAATGPVQPYEQFF,TGTGCCAGCAGCAAAGAGGGGGCGGCCACAGGGCCCGTCCAACCCTATGAGCAGTTCTTC
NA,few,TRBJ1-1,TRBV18,CASSKSLDTLNTEAFF,TGTGCCAGCTCAAAATCGCTGGACACCTTGAACACTGAAGCTTTCTTT
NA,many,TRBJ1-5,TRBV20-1,CSAEQVVSRAGQPQHF,TGCAGTGCCGAGCAAGTTGTGAGCAGGGCGGGGCAGCCCCAGCATTTT
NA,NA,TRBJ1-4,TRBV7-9,CASSLADGVVGKLFF,TGTGCCAGCAGCTTAGCGGACGGAGTAGTGGGAAAACTGTTTTTT
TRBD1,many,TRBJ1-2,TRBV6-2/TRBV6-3,CASSTRQGARVRGYTF,TGTGCCAGCAGTACCCGACAGGGGGCCCGTGTAAGAGGCTACACCTTC
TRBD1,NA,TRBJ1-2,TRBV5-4,CASSSRTGTNYGYTF,TGTGCCAGCAGCTCGAGGACAGGCACTAACTATGGCTACACCTTC
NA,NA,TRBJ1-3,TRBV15,CATSRDHNPSGNTIYF,TGTGCCACCAGCAGAGACCATAACCCCTCTGGAAACACCATATATTTT
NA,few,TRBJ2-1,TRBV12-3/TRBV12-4,CASRHTGTHNEQFF,TGTGCCAGCAGACACACCGGGACACACAATGAGCAGTTCTTC
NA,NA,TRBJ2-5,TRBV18,CASSPLAGRTQETQYF,TGTGCCAGCTCACCCTTGGCGGGCCGGACTCAAGAGACCCAGTACTTC
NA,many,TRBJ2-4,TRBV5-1,CASSPGGHSKNIQYF,TGCGCCAGCTCCCCTGGAGGACATTCCAAAAACATTCAGTACTTC
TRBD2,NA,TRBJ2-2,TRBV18,CASSRTGTSGGTNTGELFF,TGTGCCAGCTCACGTACCGGGACTAGCGGGGGTACGAACACCGGGGAGCTGTTTTTT
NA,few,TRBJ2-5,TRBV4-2,CASSQDPQGTQYF,TGTGCCAGCAGCCAAGATCCACAAGGGACCCAGTACTTC
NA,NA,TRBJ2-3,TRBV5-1,CASSSDVFTDTQYF,TGCGCCAGCAGCTCCGACGTTTTCACAGATACGCAGTATTTT
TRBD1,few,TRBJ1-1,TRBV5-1,CASRDGQGNTEAFF,TGCGCCAGCAGGGATGGACAGGGGAACACTGAAGCTTTCTTT
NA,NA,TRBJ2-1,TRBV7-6,CASSRTRNEQFF,TGTGCCAGCAGCAGAACAAGAAATGAGCAGTTCTTC
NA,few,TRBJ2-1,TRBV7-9,CASSLGGGSSSYNEQFF,TGTGCCAGCAGCTTAGGAGGAGGGTCGAGCTCCTACAATGAGCAGTTCTTC
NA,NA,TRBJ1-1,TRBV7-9,CASSLIFEAFF,TGTGCCAGCAGCTTAATCTTTGAAGCTTTCTTT
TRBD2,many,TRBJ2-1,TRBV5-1,CASSLYSGGVVEQFF,TGCGCCAGCAGCTTGTACAGCGGGGGGGTGGTTGAGCAGTTCTTC
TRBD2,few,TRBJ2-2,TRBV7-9,CASSPRTSGGTGELFF,TGTGCCAGCAGCCCCCGGACTAGCGGGGGGACCGGGGAGCTGTTTTTT
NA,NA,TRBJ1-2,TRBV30,CAWRVQGSHGYTF,TGTGCCTGGAGAGTGCAGGGAAGCCATGGCTACACCTTC
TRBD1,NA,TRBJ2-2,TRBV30,CAWSGTGLGELFF,TGTGCCTGGAGTGGGACAGGGCTCGGGGAGCTGTTTTTT
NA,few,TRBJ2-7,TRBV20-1,CSASVKGDEQYF,TGCAGTGCTAGTGTTAAGGGGGACGAGCAGTACTTC
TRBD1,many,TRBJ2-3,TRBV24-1,CATSETGTGYTDTQYF,TGTGCCACCAGTGAAACCGGGACAGGGTACACAGATACGCAGTATTTT
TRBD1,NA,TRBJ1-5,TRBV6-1,CASVPGQGKWILLNQPQHF,TGTGCCAGCGTCCCTGGACAGGGAAAATGGATCCTCCTCAATCAGCCCCAGCATTTT
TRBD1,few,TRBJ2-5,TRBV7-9,CASSLSDRGLWETQYF,TGTGCCAGCAGCTTATCCGACAGGGGGCTTTGGGAGACCCAGTACTTC
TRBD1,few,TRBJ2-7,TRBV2,CASSPQQGLTQYF,TGTGCCAGCAGTCCACAACAGGGGTTAACGCAGTACTTC
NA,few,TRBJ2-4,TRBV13,CASSQTPGRLAKNIQYF,TGTGCCAGCAGCCAAACTCCGGGACGACTAGCCAAAAACATTCAGTACTTC
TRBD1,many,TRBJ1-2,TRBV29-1,CSADSRDRGPYGYTF,TGCAGCGCAGACTCCCGGGACAGGGGTCCTTATGGCTACACCTTC
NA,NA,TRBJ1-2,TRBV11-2,CASSSGTYGYGYTF,TGTGCCAGCAGCTCCGGGACTTATGGCTATGGCTACACCTTC
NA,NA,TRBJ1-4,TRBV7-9,CASSLMIQGSEKLFF,TGTGCCAGCAGCTTGATGATTCAGGGAAGTGAAAAACTGTTTTTT
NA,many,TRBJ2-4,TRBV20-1,CSARDPGTGNIQYF,TGCAGTGCTAGAGATCCCGGGACGGGAAACATTCAGTACTTC
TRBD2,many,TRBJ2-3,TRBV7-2,CASSYASGGANTQYF,TGTGCCAGCAGCTACGCTAGCGGGGGGGCCAATACGCAGTATTTT
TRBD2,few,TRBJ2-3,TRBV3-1,CASSHPTIAGGPSSTDTQYF,TGTGCCAGCAGCCATCCCACTATAGCGGGGGGTCCGTCTAGCACAGATACGCAGTATTTT
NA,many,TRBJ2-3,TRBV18,CASSPLDTTDTQYF,TGTGCCAGCTCACCGCTGGACACCACAGATACGCAGTATTTT
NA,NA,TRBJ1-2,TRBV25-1,CASSESGVYHGYTF,TGTGCCAGCAGTGAGTCTGGGGTTTATCATGGCTACACCTTC
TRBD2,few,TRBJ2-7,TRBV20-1,CSAGLGDEQYF,TGCAGTGCCGGACTAGGGGACGAGCAGTACTTC
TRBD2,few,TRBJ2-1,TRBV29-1,CSFRLAGGHNEQFF,TGCAGCTTCCGACTAGCGGGGGGGCACAATGAGCAGTTCTTC
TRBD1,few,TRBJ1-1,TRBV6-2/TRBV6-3,CASSPGQGREAFF,TGTGCCAGCAGTCCTGGACAGGGACGGGAAGCTTTCTTT